This T cell receptor (beta chain) was observed in a study of shared clonotypes between healthy human individuals. Broader study findings: Rarefaction demonstrated incomplete sorted-subset sequencing despite large depth. It was the few donors that limited the genetic and exposure-history diversity represented.

The repertoire was sequenced with immunoSEQ multiplex PCR; TCRdb's copy has only in-frame clones and lacks some. The table includes roughly 1 million clones, about 70% detected once. About this clone: Its antigen is unidentified. This same CDR3 is encoded by further DNA sequences in the sample.

V shed 2 bases, J shed 4 bases, and the junction held 1 base outside the gene matches. CDR3 length: 14 amino acids. Germline assignment: CDR1 SGHRS and CDR2 YFSETQ. The authors divided CD4+ cells into CD45RA+ naive and CD45RA-negative memory subsets. The TCR sequence derives from a man younger than 30 in good health. V gene TRBV5-1 combines with J gene TRBJ1-4; the match to TRBD1 covers 8 bases. Sequences were obtained from memory CD4+ T cells sorted from blood. Indicated subset: CD45RA-negative fraction. The CDR3 here is CASSLGQGNEKLFF. DNA of the CDR3: TGCGCCAGCAGCTTAGGACAGGGTAATGAAAAACTGTTTTTT.